This T cell receptor (beta chain) was retrieved from a study of neurological immune-mediated disorders. TCRdb used MiXCR to reprocess the 5' RACE reads, holding one entry per CDR3 protein. The table has 30,000 to 45,000 distinct CDR3 sequences, around a tenth seen once. The CDR3 contains 14 residues. With 3 bases removed from V and 0 bases from J, the gap between germline ends came to 7 bases. CDR1 is SGHTA, CDR2 FQGNSA, per germline. This clonotype was recorded many times. Its antigen is not identified. Study observations and caveats: The study found the most TCR clonal expansion in HTLV-1-associated myelopathy and the least in multiple sclerosis, below healthy controls.

The sequence was obtained from a woman under 40 with HTLV-1-associated myelopathy (HAM/TSP). The sample was CD4+ T cells from blood. This chain connects TRBV7-2 to TRBJ2-3, with D perhaps matching TRBD2 (6 bases). CDR3 sequence (DNA): TGTGCCAGCAGCTTCGGGGGTAGCACAGATACGCAGTATTTT. Translated, it gives CASSFGGSTDTQYF.